These 12 T cell receptor beta chains share one sample of origin, sequenced in a study of T cells expressing NK-cell markers. TCRdb processed the 5' RACE reads again and assigns one entry to each CDR3 protein, with no DNA. The specimen's table records about 160,000 distinct CDR3 sequences. The sequencing sample was made of blood T cells: a sorted CD56 or NKG2C T cell subset, CD4+ or CD8+ T cells, or bulk PBMC T cells (not recorded which). The origin of the receptors is a woman between 18 and 69 years old in good health.

This chain uses TRBV29-1 with TRBJ2-1; TCRdb's D call of TRBD1 is untestable without DNA. The CDR3 runs 14 residues. In germline, CDR1 is SQVTM, CDR2 ANQGSEA. The CDR3 sequence is CSVGRDKLYNEQFF.

The chain couples TRBV27 to TRBJ2-7; absent DNA, TCRdb's TRBD2 call cannot be checked. The CDR3 is made up of 18 amino acids. Germline CDR1 reads MNHEY; CDR2 reads SMNVEV (reference sequence). CDR3 residues: CASSSPGLAGVSPYEQYF.

The gene calls are TRBV5-1 and TRBJ1-2; absent DNA, TCRdb's TRBD1 call cannot be checked. Germline V gene sequence: CDR1 SGHRS, CDR2 YFSETQ. The CDR3 is 14 residues long. CDR3 residues: CASSWQGAQYGYTF. The full variable domain, rest sourced from reference TRBV5-1 and TRBJ1-2, is KAGVTQTPRYLIKTRGQQVTLSCSPISGHRSVSWYQQTPGQGLQFLFEYFSETQRNKGNFPGRFSGRQFSNSRSEMNVSTLELGDSALYLCASSWQGAQYGYTFGSGTRLTVV.

This chain uses TRBV3-1 with TRBJ2-2; TCRdb proposes TRBD1, but this gene call is untestable without DNA. The CDR3 has 16 residues. CDR1 is LGHDT, CDR2 YNNKEL, per germline (reference sequence). This CDR3 is CASSEGTGINTGELFF.

This rearrangement joins TRBV5-5 to TRBJ1-2. CDR1 and CDR2 (germline): SGHKS, YYEKEE (reference sequence). CDR3 length equals 14 residues. This CDR3 reads CASSLVVRSYGYTF.

This chain uses TRBV2 with TRBJ1-4. Germline CDR1 and CDR2: SNHLY and FYNNEI. This CDR3 spans 14 amino acids. CDR3 residues: CASSELTANEKLFF.

The CDR3 sequence is CASSLSSGGYYEQYF. The V and J genes are TRBV5-1 and TRBJ2-7; without DNA, the TCRdb call of TRBD2 cannot be checked. The CDR3 is 15 amino acids. Germline lookup yields CDR1 SGHRS and CDR2 YFSETQ.

V gene TRBV4-1 combines with J gene TRBJ2-1; TCRdb picks TRBD1, but there is no DNA to check that call. Germline CDR1 is MGHRA and CDR2 is YSYEKL. This CDR3 is 16 amino acids long. The CDR3 sequence: CASSQVGGGRYNEQFF.

The chain couples TRBV29-1 to TRBJ1-2; no DNA is available, so the TRBD1 call from TCRdb remains unchecked. Per germline, CDR1 SQVTM and CDR2 ANQGSEA. CDR3 length equals 15 residues. CDR3 in amino acids: CSVDQTRESDYGYTF.

This sequence joins TRBV5-6 and TRBJ2-3; TCRdb's D gene call, TRBD2, goes unchecked for lack of DNA. CDR3 length: 16 amino acids. Germline V gene data show CDR1 as SGHDT and CDR2 as YYEEEE. This chain's CDR3 is CASSLAEGGVTDTQYF.

V gene TRBV7-2 combines with J gene TRBJ1-1; TCRdb selects TRBD1, and the lack of DNA leaves this call unchecked. Germline CDR1 reads SGHTA; CDR2 reads FQGNSA. The CDR3 loop spans 15 amino acids. This CDR3 is CASSQTGGWGTEAFF.

This sequence joins TRBV11-2 and TRBJ2-7. Germline CDR1 SGHAT, CDR2 FQNNGV. CDR3 length equals 14 residues. The CDR3: CASSLEGSYYEQYF.